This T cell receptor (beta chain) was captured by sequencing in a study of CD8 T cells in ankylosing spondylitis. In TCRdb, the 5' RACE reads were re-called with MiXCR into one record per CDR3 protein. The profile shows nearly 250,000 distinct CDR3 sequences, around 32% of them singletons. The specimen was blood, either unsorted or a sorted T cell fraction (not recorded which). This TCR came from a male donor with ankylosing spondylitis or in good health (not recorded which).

The CDR3 reads CASSLELASPLHF. The CDR3 DNA reads TGTGCCAGCAGTCTCGAGCTTGCTTCACCCCTCCACTTT. The rearrangement uses TRBV28 and TRBJ1-6; the D is unclear. The CDR3 has 13 residues. V was cut by 5 bases and J by 9 bases, with 11 bases left in between. Germline V gene sequence: CDR1 MDHEN, CDR2 SYDVKM. The full variable domain, rest sourced from reference TRBV28 and TRBJ1-6, is DVKVTQSSRYLVKRTGEKVFLECVQDMDHENMFWYRQDPGLGLRLIYFSYDVKMKEKGDIPEGYSVSREKKERFSLILESASTNQTSMYLCASSLELASPLHFGNGTRLTVT.